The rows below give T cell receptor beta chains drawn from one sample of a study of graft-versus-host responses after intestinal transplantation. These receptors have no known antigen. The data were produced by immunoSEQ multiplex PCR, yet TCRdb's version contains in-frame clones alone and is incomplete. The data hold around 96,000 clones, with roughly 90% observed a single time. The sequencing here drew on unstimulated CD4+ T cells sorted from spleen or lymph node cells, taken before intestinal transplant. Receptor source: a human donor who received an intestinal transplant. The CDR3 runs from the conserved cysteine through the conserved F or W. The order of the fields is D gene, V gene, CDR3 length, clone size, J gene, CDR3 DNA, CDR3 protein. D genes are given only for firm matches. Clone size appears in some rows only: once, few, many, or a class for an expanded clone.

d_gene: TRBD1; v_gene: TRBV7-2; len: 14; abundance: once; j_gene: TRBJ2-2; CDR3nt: TGTGCCAGCAGCTTGGACAGGGCGTCCGGGGAGCTGTTTTTT; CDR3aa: CASSLDRASGELFF
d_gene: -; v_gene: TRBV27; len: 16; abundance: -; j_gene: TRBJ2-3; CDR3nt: TGTGCCAGCAGGGGCCGTAGGTCTTCTCTCACAGATACGCAGTATTTT; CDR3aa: CASRGRRSSLTDTQYF
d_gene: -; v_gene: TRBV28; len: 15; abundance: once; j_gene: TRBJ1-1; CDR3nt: TGTGCCAGCAGTCCAAGTCTACAGGGAACCCTTCGAGCTTTCTTT; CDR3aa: CASSPSLQGTLRAFF
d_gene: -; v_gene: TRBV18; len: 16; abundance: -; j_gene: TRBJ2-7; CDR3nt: TGTGCCAGCTCACCAGGGCCGGGCAGCGGTACCTACGAGCAGTACTTC; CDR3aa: CASSPGPGSGTYEQYF
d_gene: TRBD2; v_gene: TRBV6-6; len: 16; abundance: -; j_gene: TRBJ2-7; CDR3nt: TGTGCCAGCAGTAACCCAACTAGCGGGGGCTCCTACGAGCAGTACTTC; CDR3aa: CASSNPTSGGSYEQYF
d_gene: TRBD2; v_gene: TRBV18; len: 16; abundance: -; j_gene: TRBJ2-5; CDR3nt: TGTGCCAGCTCACCAAAGACTAGCGGGACCCAAGAGACCCAGTACTTC; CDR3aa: CASSPKTSGTQETQYF
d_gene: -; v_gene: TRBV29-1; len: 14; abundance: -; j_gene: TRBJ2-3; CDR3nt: TGCAGCGTGCAGGACAGCCTCCTCACAGATACGCAGTATTTT; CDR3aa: CSVQDSLLTDTQYF
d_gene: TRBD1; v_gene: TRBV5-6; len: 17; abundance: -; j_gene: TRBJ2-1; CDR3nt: TGTGCCAGCAGCTTGGTTAGGTCGACAGGGGGGAACAATGAGCAGTTCTTC; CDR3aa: CASSLVRSTGGNNEQFF
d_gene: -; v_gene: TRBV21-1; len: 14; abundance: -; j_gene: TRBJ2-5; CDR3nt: TGTGCCAGCAGCAAACCACGAAGGGGAGAGACCCAGTACTTC; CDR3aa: CASSKPRRGETQYF
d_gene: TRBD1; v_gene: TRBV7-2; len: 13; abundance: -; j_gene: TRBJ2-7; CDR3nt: TGTGCCAGCAGTAAGGACAGGCCCTACGAGCAGTACTTC; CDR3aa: CASSKDRPYEQYF
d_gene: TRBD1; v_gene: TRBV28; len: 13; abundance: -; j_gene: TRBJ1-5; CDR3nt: TGTGCCAGCAGGACAGGGAACAATCAGCCCCAGCATTTT; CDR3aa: CASRTGNNQPQHF
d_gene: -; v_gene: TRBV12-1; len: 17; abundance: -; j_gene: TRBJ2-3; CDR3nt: TGTGCCAGCAGCTTATTCCTAGCGGGAGAGGGTGCAGATACGCAGTATTTT; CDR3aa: CASSLFLAGEGADTQYF
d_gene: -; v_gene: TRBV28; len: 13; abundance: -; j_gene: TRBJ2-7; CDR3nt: TGTGCCAGCAGTTTTCAGGTATTTGGCGAGCAGTACTTC; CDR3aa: CASSFQVFGEQYF
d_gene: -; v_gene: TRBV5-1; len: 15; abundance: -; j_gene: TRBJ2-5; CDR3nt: TGCGCCAGCAGCCCCTCCCGACTGAACCAAGAGACCCAGTACTTC; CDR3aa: CASSPSRLNQETQYF
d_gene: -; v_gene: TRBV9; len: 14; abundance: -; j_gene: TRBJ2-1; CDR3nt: TGTGCCAGCAGCGCCCGGGACTTCAACAATGAGCAGTTCTTC; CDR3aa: CASSARDFNNEQFF